A single sample is the source of the 14 T cell receptor beta chains below, sequenced in a study of T cell changes during pregnancy in multiple sclerosis. Assay: immunoSEQ multiplex PCR; the TCRdb copy retains only in-frame clones and omits some. The table includes 25,000 to 35,000 clones, 89% detected once. The source was CD8+ T cells from peripheral blood mononuclear cells, collected in the second trimester of pregnancy. Source of these receptors: a female donor with multiple sclerosis, enrolled in a pregnancy study.

V gene TRBV5-4 combines with J gene TRBJ2-5; TRBD2 matches 10 bases. CDR1 SGHNT and CDR2 YYREEE come from the germline V gene (reference sequence). V gave up 4 bases and J gave up 4 bases; unmatched junction bases: 16. The CDR3 totals 18 residues. The CDR3 region has the DNA TGTGCCAGCAGCGAACTAGCGGGATCAGGTTTGGTTAGAGAGACCCAGTACTTC. It encodes CASSELAGSGLVRETQYF.

Details on this clone: Mismatch with germline at one junction end may stem from a read error. V gene TRBV6-1 combines with J gene TRBJ2-1; possibly TRBD2 for D (7 bases). The CDR3 contains 16 residues. Germline loops: CDR1 MNHNS, CDR2 SASEGT. The CDR3 DNA is TGTGCCATCAGTGAGCGGAGGGGGGAGGGCTACAATGAGCAGTTCTTC. Encoded protein: CAISERRGEGYNEQFF.

In its sample, this clone was seen once. The DNA of the CDR3 is TGTGCCAGCAGTTACAATGACAGGGTGCCCCTTGGCTACACCTTC. Amino acids: CASSYNDRVPLGYTF. This chain uses TRBV6-6 with TRBJ1-2; 7 positions match TRBD1. There are 15 residues in the CDR3. The ends lost 2 bases at V and 7 bases at J; junction bases unmatched: 10. Germline CDR1 and CDR2: MNHNY and SVGAGI (reference sequence).

This clone was detected only once. The CDR3 coding sequence is TGTGCCAGCAGTTACGGGCTAGCCTTCGGGGCCCAGTACTTC. This translates into CASSYGLAFGAQYF. The chain has TRBV6-5 and TRBJ2-5; TRBD2 is a possible D gene (5 bases). The V end lost 2 bases, the J end lost 9 bases, and 16 bases lay between the germline ends. The germline CDR1 and CDR2 sequences are MNHEY and SVGAGI. The CDR3 consists of 14 residues.

The genes are TRBV15 and TRBJ2-1; D unresolved. The CDR3 length is 13 residues. V was cut by 4 bases and J by 4 bases, with 8 bases left in between. Germline loops: CDR1 LNHNV, CDR2 YYDKDF (reference sequence). CDR3 sequence: CATSTETYNEQFF. The CDR3 DNA is TGTGCCACCAGCACCGAGACTTACAATGAGCAGTTCTTC.

The chain uses TRBV27 and TRBJ2-7; the D is unclear. The CDR3 is 13 amino acids. Per the germline V gene, CDR1 is MNHEY and CDR2 is SMNVEV (reference sequence). V lost 0 bases, J lost 3 bases, and 6 bases lay in between. Here the CDR3 DNA reads TGTGCCAGCAGTTTATCAGCGTACTACGAGCAGTACTTC. Its protein product is CASSLSAYYEQYF.

The chain is built from TRBV25-1 and TRBJ2-3; TRBD2 matches at 8 bases. The CDR3 totals 17 residues. V was pared by 4 bases and J by 5 bases, with 14 bases of the junction left unmatched. In germline, CDR1 is MGHDK, CDR2 SYGVNS. For the CDR3, the DNA is TGTGCCAGCAGTGGGAGCTCGGGAGGGCCCCGGGGAGATACGCAGTATTTT. Translation gives CASSGSSGGPRGDTQYF.

This rearrangement joins TRBV10-3 to TRBJ2-7; 8 nucleotides align to TRBD1. The ends lost 5 bases at V and 4 bases at J; junction bases unmatched: 7. Germline loops: CDR1 ENHRY, CDR2 SYGVKD. This CDR3 has 14 residues. The CDR3 protein is CAISRPGQAYEQYF. CDR3 nucleotides: TGTGCCATCAGTCGTCCGGGACAGGCGTACGAGCAGTACTTC.

The DNA for the CDR3 is TGTGCCAGCAGCTTAGGTCACCAGGGGCGGCTCGCCTACGAGCAGTACTTC. It specifies CASSLGHQGRLAYEQYF. The J gene is TRBJ2-7, the V gene TRBV7-9; tentatively, D is TRBD1 (6 bases). V lost 1 base to trimming and J lost 2 bases, with 18 bases between them. The CDR3 loop spans 17 amino acids. CDR1 is SEHNR and CDR2 is FQNEAQ in the germline V gene (reference sequence).

V is TRBV7-9 and J is TRBJ1-1; D uncertain. Germline CDR1 is SEHNR and CDR2 is FQNEAQ (reference sequence). The CDR3 totals 15 residues. V dropped 1 base and J dropped 3 bases, with 12 bases sitting between them. The CDR3 loop reads CASSLGRGVHTEAFF. CDR3 coding DNA: TGTGCCAGCAGCTTAGGAAGAGGTGTCCACACTGAAGCTTTCTTT.

By share of the sample, this clone is medium-sized (0.01 to 0.1%). The rearrangement links TRBV7-3 to TRBJ2-1, with TRBD2 matching 9 bases. Trimming took 5 bases from V and 4 from J; bases not matched to a gene: 12. This CDR3 has 17 residues. Germline CDR1 is SGHTA and CDR2 is FQGTGA. Here the CDR3 reads CASSPTAGTSSYNEQFF. DNA of the CDR3: TGTGCCAGCAGCCCAACGGCCGGGACTAGCTCTTACAATGAGCAGTTCTTC.

V and J are TRBV7-8 and TRBJ2-7; 7 bases are shared with TRBD1. V shed 8 bases, J shed 6 bases, and the junction held 13 bases outside the gene matches. Per germline, CDR1 SGHVS and CDR2 FQNEAQ. The length of the CDR3 is 14 residues. CDR3 in DNA: TGTGCCAGCTTAGGGGGCGCAGGGTGGGCCGAGCAGTACTTC. This encodes CASLGGAGWAEQYF.

In this sample, this clone turned up a few times. The CDR3 DNA is TGTGCCAGCAGCTTTGGGACAACTACCGGGGAGCTGTTTTTT. Translated, it gives CASSFGTTTGELFF. This sequence joins TRBV13 and TRBJ2-2, with TRBD1 as a possible D gene (6 bases). Trimming took off 3 bases at V and 5 bases at J, with 10 bases between the two ends. The CDR3 loop spans 14 amino acids. Germline V gene lookup returns CDR1 PRHDT and CDR2 FYEKMQ (reference sequence). The full variable domain, completed using reference TRBV13 and TRBJ2-2, is AAGVIQSPRHLIKEKRETATLKCYPIPRHDTVYWYQQGPGQDPQFLISFYEKMQSDKGSIPDRFSAQQFSDYHSELNMSSLELGDSALYFCASSFGTTTGELFFGEGSRLTVL.

This clone was detected only a few times. V gene TRBV9 combines with J gene TRBJ1-1, with D unclear. Trimming took off 3 bases at V and 3 bases at J, with 6 bases between the two ends. The CDR3 is 12 amino acids. Germline V gene data show CDR1 as SGDLS and CDR2 as YYNGEE. The CDR3 bases are TGTGCCAGCAGCGCCCGAGACACTGAAGCTTTCTTT. Amino acids: CASSARDTEAFF. Complete variable domain (other parts from reference TRBV9 and TRBJ1-1): DSGVTQTPKHLITATGQRVTLRCSPRSGDLSVYWYQQSLDQGLQFLIQYYNGEERAKGNILERFSAQQFPDLHSELNLSSLELGDSALYFCASSARDTEAFFGQGTRLTVV.